This passage covers 21 T cell receptor beta chains from one sample sequenced in a study of blood T cell repertoires in COVID-19. Some clones are missing from TCRdb's copy, which holds only in-frame ones; the method was immunoSEQ multiplex PCR. There are 350,000 to 400,000 clones in the sample; around 91% occur only once, and less than 1.2% lies in the top ten. Sequenced: PBMCs or T cells enriched from blood (not recorded which). Every receptor here comes from a young man who had recovered from COVID-19.

This clone was picked up one time. The chain combines TRBV7-3 with TRBJ1-1, with a tentative D call TRBD1 (6 bases). CDR1 is SGHTA and CDR2 is FQGTGA in the germline V gene. Trimming took 6 bases from V and 1 from J, leaving 12 bases between them. The CDR3 totals 14 residues. CDR3 nucleotides: TGTGCCAGCAGTCAGGGGCCCCGGAACACTGAAGCTTTCTTT. Translated: CASSQGPRNTEAFF.

The CDR3: CASRDHRGTGGNQPQHF. The CDR3 nucleotides read TGCGCCAGCAGAGACCATAGGGGGACCGGCGGCAATCAGCCCCAGCATTTT. This chain joins TRBV10-2 and TRBJ1-5; possibly TRBD1 for D (6 bases). With 6 bases removed from V and 2 bases from J, the gap between germline ends came to 20 bases. This CDR3 is 17 amino acids long. In germline, CDR1 is WSHSY, CDR2 SAAADI.

This chain connects TRBV29-1 to TRBJ2-1; no clear D gene. The V gene's germline CDR1 is SQVTM and CDR2 ANQGSEA. The CDR3 totals 10 residues. The V and J ends lost 6 bases and 6 bases respectively, with 6 bases between them. The CDR3 DNA follows: TGCAGCGTAGGAGTCAATGAGCAGTTCTTC. Its protein product is CSVGVNEQFF.

The J gene is TRBJ2-7, the V gene TRBV7-9, with D possibly TRBD1 on 8 matching bases. V dropped 7 bases and J dropped 4 bases, with 17 bases sitting between them. Germline assignment: CDR1 SEHNR and CDR2 FQNEAQ (reference sequence). This CDR3 contains 14 residues. For the CDR3, the DNA is TGTGCCAGCACCTTTACAGGGGGAGGGTACGAGCAGTACTTC. Its protein is CASTFTGGGYEQYF.

CDR3 bases: TGTGCCAGCAGTCCCTCGACAGGGCTCGATGGCTACACCTTC. Its translation is CASSPSTGLDGYTF. The chain recombines TRBV28 with TRBJ1-2; 7 nucleotides line up with TRBD1. Germline V gene sequence: CDR1 MDHEN, CDR2 SYDVKM. Trimming at V came to 5 bases and at J to 6 bases, leaving 9 bases not matched to a gene. The length of the CDR3 is 14 residues.

This sequence joins TRBV28 and TRBJ1-1; 9 nucleotides agree with TRBD1. The CDR3 spans 15 residues. Germline V gives CDR1 MDHEN, CDR2 SYDVKM. Unmatched junction bases numbered 12, after V lost 7 bases and J lost 6 bases. The CDR3, as DNA: TGTGCCAGCACCCTTAAATGGGGACAGGGATCTGAAGCTTTCTTT. It codes for CASTLKWGQGSEAFF.

The chain has TRBV5-1 and TRBJ2-7, with D perhaps TRBD1 (6 bases). The length of the CDR3 is 16 residues. V lost 1 base, J lost 0 bases, and 14 bases lay in between. Germline V gene data show CDR1 as SGHRS and CDR2 as YFSETQ. Written as DNA, the CDR3 is TGCGCCAGCAGCTTGAGGGGACACCGGTCCTCCTACGAGCAGTACTTC. It yields the protein CASSLRGHRSSYEQYF.

The chain links TRBV14 to TRBJ2-7; tentative D call: TRBD1 (7 bases). The length of the CDR3 is 15 residues. The germline V and J ends were trimmed by 4 bases and 4 bases, with 17 bases remaining between them. The V gene's germline CDR1 is SGHDN and CDR2 FVKESK. The CDR3 DNA sequence: TGTGCCAGCAGCCTCGCCACGACAGGGAGGTACGAGCAGTACTTC. Its translation: CASSLATTGRYEQYF.

The chain couples TRBV27 to TRBJ2-1, with 8 bases that match TRBD2. This CDR3 is built from 13 residues. J was trimmed by 2 bases and V by 9 bases; bases with no gene match: 3. From germline, CDR1 is MNHEY and CDR2 SMNVEV (reference sequence). The CDR3 region is CARRGVPYNEQFF. CDR3 DNA: TGTGCCAGGCGGGGGGTCCCCTACAATGAGCAGTTCTTC.

The chain has TRBV12-3 or TRBV12-4 and TRBJ2-1; a possible D gene is TRBD2 (5 bases). Deletions cut 3 bases from V and 4 bases from J, with 7 bases between. This CDR3 is built from 13 residues. CDR3 amino acids: CASSFEGYNEQFF. The CDR3 DNA is TGTGCCAGCAGTTTCGAGGGATACAATGAGCAGTTCTTC.

The chain uses TRBV23-1 and TRBJ1-5, with 7 bases that match TRBD1. TRBV23-1 is an ORF, with its function uncertain. V dropped 9 bases and J dropped 2; count of bases not matched to a gene: 13. The CDR3 has 16 amino acids. The CDR3 DNA follows: TGCGCCAGTCCGCCAGGGGGGCCCCCGGGCAATCAGCCCCAGCATTTT. Encoded protein: CASPPGGPPGNQPQHF.

The rearrangement joins TRBV6-5 to TRBJ2-5; TRBD2 matches at 7 bases. Trimming removed 7 bases from V and 3 bases from J; junction bases left unmatched: 5. The CDR3 sequence is 13 residues long. From germline, CDR1 is MNHEY and CDR2 SVGAGI. The CDR3 sequence: CASMRRGKETQYF. DNA of the CDR3: TGTGCCAGCATGCGGCGGGGGAAAGAGACCCAGTACTTC.

This chain joins TRBV4-2 and TRBJ1-5; D is unresolved. Germline CDR1 and CDR2: LGHNA and YNFKEQ. V lost 0 bases to trimming and J lost 6 bases, with 15 bases between them. CDR3 length: 16 residues. The DNA for the CDR3 is TGTGCCAGCAGCCAAGATGCCATTTCTTCTACTCAGCCCCAGCATTTT. Amino acids: CASSQDAISSTQPQHF.

This chain links TRBV5-1 with TRBJ2-2, with 11 bases fitting TRBD1. V shed 9 bases, J shed 4 bases, and the junction held 8 bases outside the gene matches. The CDR3 is 15 amino acids. Germline values: CDR1 SGHRS, CDR2 YFSETQ. This CDR3 reads CATAKGQGATGELFF. CDR3 DNA sequence: TGCGCCACCGCCAAAGGACAGGGGGCCACCGGGGAGCTGTTTTTT.

The count of this clone is one. This sequence joins TRBV5-1 and TRBJ2-3; TRBD1 matches at 9 bases. CDR1 is SGHRS, CDR2 YFSETQ, per germline. The CDR3 has 16 amino acids. The V and J ends lost 3 bases and 1 base, in that order; junction bases with no gene match: 6. CDR3 protein: CASSWPGTGRTDTQYF. CDR3 coding DNA: TGCGCCAGCAGCTGGCCCGGGACAGGGCGCACAGATACGCAGTATTTT.

The chain is built from TRBV27 and TRBJ1-6; D perhaps matches TRBD1 (5 bases). V gave up 5 bases and J gave up 9 bases, with 17 bases separating them. CDR1 and CDR2 (germline): MNHEY, SMNVEV (reference sequence). The CDR3 has 15 amino acids. The CDR3 DNA is TGTGCCAGCAGTCCCCCTCCCAGGGTTGGTTCACCCCTCCACTTT. This encodes CASSPPPRVGSPLHF.

J is TRBJ2-5 and V is TRBV7-9, with 7 bases lining up with TRBD1. Germline V gives CDR1 SEHNR, CDR2 FQNEAQ (reference sequence). The CDR3 has 16 residues. Trimming cost V 5 bases and J 1 base; bases outside gene matches: 10. CDR3 DNA sequence: TGTGCCAGCAGCCAGGGGACAGTCAAGACCCAAGAGACCCAGTACTTC. This encodes CASSQGTVKTQETQYF.

This chain links TRBV29-1 with TRBJ2-2, with 8 nucleotides matching TRBD2. With V trimmed by 7 bases and J by 5 bases, 12 bases remained unmatched. CDR1 is SQVTM, CDR2 ANQGSEA, per germline. The CDR3 has 15 residues. The CDR3 sequence: CSGSRTAGGTGELFF. In nucleotides, the CDR3 is TGCAGCGGATCTAGGACGGCGGGAGGTACCGGGGAGCTGTTTTTT.

This sequence joins TRBV12-3 or TRBV12-4 and TRBJ1-5, with TRBD1 matching over 8 bases. J gave up 7 bases and V 7 bases, and 6 bases lay outside the gene matches. The CDR3 loop spans 13 amino acids. CDR3 sequence (DNA): TGTGCCAGCACCCCACAGGGGGAGCAGCCCCAGCATTTT. Amino acids: CASTPQGEQPQHF.

V and J are TRBV2 and TRBJ1-1; TRBD1 might be the D (5 bases). The CDR3 has 14 residues. Germline loops: CDR1 SNHLY, CDR2 FYNNEI. Deletions cut 9 bases from V and 5 bases from J, with 19 bases between. CDR3 in amino acids: CARPYRGVLTEAFF. CDR3 in DNA: TGTGCCAGACCCTACCGGGGGGTGTTGACTGAAGCTTTCTTT.

This clone appeared a single time. CDR3 sequence (DNA): TGTGCCAGCAGCTCCGGACTAGCGAGGGGGGACACAGATACGCAGTATTTT. Translation: CASSSGLARGDTDTQYF. The V call is TRBV7-3, the J call TRBJ2-3, with 9 bases identical to TRBD2. Trimming cost V 4 bases and J 2 bases; bases outside gene matches: 10. The CDR3 has 17 residues. CDR1 and CDR2 from the germline V gene are SGHTA and FQGTGA.